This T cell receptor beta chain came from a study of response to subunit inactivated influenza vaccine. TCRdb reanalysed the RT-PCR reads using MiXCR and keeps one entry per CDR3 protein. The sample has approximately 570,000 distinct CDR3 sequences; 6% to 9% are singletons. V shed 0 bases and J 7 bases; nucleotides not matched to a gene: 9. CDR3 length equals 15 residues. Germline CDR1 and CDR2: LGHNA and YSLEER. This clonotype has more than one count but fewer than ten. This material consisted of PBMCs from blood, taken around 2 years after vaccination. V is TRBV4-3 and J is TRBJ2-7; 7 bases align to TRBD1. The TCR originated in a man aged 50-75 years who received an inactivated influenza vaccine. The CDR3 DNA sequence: TGCGCCAGCAGCCAAGATAAGGGGGCCGAGGGAGAGCAGTACTTC. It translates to CASSQDKGAEGEQYF.